Listed here are 2 T cell receptor beta chains from one sample, sequenced in a study of Tregs in tolerant kidney transplant recipients. After about 6 days with irradiated graft donor PBMCs, CFSE-labeled recipient PBMCs were FACS-sorted. Assay: immunoSEQ multiplex PCR; the TCRdb copy retains only in-frame clones and omits some. Of 7,000 to 9,000 clones in the sample, around a third were seen once. Their antigens are not known. Sequencing used CD8+ T cells from blood cultured with allogeneic cells, obtained before the transplant. These receptors all stem from a human patient who received a combined kidney and bone marrow transplant.

This clone was detected a few times. The rearrangement links TRBV7-9 to TRBJ1-1, with a weak D call TRBD1 (5 bases). V was shortened by 3 bases and J by 1 base, with 15 bases between the two germline ends. The CDR3 is made up of 16 amino acids. Germline-derived CDR1 and CDR2 are SEHNR and FQNEAQ (reference sequence). DNA for the CDR3: TGTGCCAGCAGCTTTCCGGACACTTATCCGAACACTGAAGCTTTCTTT. Protein: CASSFPDTYPNTEAFF. Full variable domain (outside the CDR3, taken from reference TRBV7-9 and TRBJ1-1): DTGVSQNPRHKITKRGQNVTFRCDPISEHNRLYWYRQTLGQGPEFLTYFQNEAQLEKSRLLSDRFSAERPKGSFSTLEIQRTEQGDSAMYLCASSFPDTYPNTEAFFGQGTRLTVV.

The chain couples TRBV7-6 to TRBJ1-5, with TRBD1 as a possible D gene (6 bases). The CDR3 is made up of 12 amino acids. From germline, CDR1 is SGHVS and CDR2 FNYEAQ. The V and J ends lost 5 bases and 11 bases respectively, with 13 bases between them. CDR3 sequence: CASSREQGTQHF. CDR3 nucleotide sequence: TGTGCCAGCAGCCGTGAACAGGGTACCCAGCATTTT. The entire variable domain, with the rest obtained from reference TRBV7-6 and TRBJ1-5, is as follows: GAGVSQSPRYKVTKRGQDVALRCDPISGHVSLYWYRQALGQGPEFLTYFNYEAQQDKSGLPNDRFSAERPEGSISTLTIQRTEQRDSAMYRCASSREQGTQHFGDGTRLSIL.